This is a list of T cell receptor beta chains from one sample in a study of blood T cell repertoires in COVID-19. Clones were read by immunoSEQ multiplex PCR, and TCRdb kept only the in-frame ones, dropping some. The sample lists 250,000 to 300,000 clones; roughly 80% were seen once. The sample consisted of PBMCs or T cells enriched from blood (not recorded which). These receptor sequences come from a middle-aged man who had been exposed to COVID-19. CDR3s include the opening cysteine and the closing phenylalanine or tryptophan. The D gene is left open where the match is weak. Clone sizes are given selectively: once, few, many, or a class where the clone is expanded.

-	TRBD2	TRBV19	TRBJ2-3	TGTGCCAGTAGTCCCCGACTAGCGGGCACAGATACGCAGTATTTT	CASSPRLAGTDTQYF
-	-	TRBV21-1	TRBJ1-3	TGTGCCAGCACTGGGACAGGGCGTTCTCTAGGAAACACCATATATTTT	CASTGTGRSLGNTIYF
few	-	TRBV20-1	TRBJ1-1	TGCAGTGCTAGTCCGACAGATTATAAAATGAACACTGAAGCTTTCTTT	CSASPTDYKMNTEAFF
-	-	TRBV30	TRBJ1-5	TGTGCCTGGAGTGAGGTAGCAGCCCAGCCCCAGCATTTT	CAWSEVAAQPQHF
-	-	TRBV12-3/TRBV12-4	TRBJ2-7	TGTGCCAGCAGTTACAGGGTCCACGAGCAGTACTTC	CASSYRVHEQYF
-	-	TRBV7-2	TRBJ2-1	TGTGCCAGCAGCTTATATTCTGTGCGGGGTTCGGACAATGAGCAGTTCTTC	CASSLYSVRGSDNEQFF
-	TRBD1	TRBV20-1	TRBJ2-1	TGCAGTGCTAGGGGACAGGGGCCCAGCTTCTTC	CSARGQGPSFF
-	-	TRBV19	TRBJ1-1	TGTGCCAGTACCCCAGGGAGGGGGGGAAACACTGAAGCTTTCTTT	CASTPGRGGNTEAFF
-	TRBD1	TRBV18	TRBJ2-5	TGTGCCAGCTCACCTAATGGACAGGGAGAGACCCAGTACTTC	CASSPNGQGETQYF
-	-	TRBV5-1	TRBJ2-2	TGCGCCAGCAGCTTCCCCGGGAATTCGAACACCGGGGAGCTGTTTTTT	CASSFPGNSNTGELFF
-	TRBD1	TRBV7-9	TRBJ1-5	TGTGCCAGCTCATGGGGGACAGGGAAGGATCAGCCCCAGCATTTT	CASSWGTGKDQPQHF
few	-	TRBV30	TRBJ1-2	TGTGCCTGGAGAAGTTCAGGGAACTATGGCTACACCTTC	CAWRSSGNYGYTF
once	-	TRBV12-5	TRBJ1-5	TGTGCTAGTGGTTTCAGACCCGACTTATATAGCAATCAGCCCCAGCATTTT	CASGFRPDLYSNQPQHF
-	-	TRBV6-5	TRBJ1-6	TGTGCCAGCAGCCCAGGTGTAAACCCCAGTTCACCCCTCCACTTT	CASSPGVNPSSPLHF
-	TRBD2	TRBV9	TRBJ2-1	TGTGCCAGCAGCGTAGGCGGGAGGGCCATTGAGCAGTTCTTC	CASSVGGRAIEQFF
-	-	TRBV20-1	TRBJ1-1	TGCAGTGTGGCGAGGGTGGAAGCTTTCTTT	CSVARVEAFF
few	TRBD1	TRBV30	TRBJ1-2	TGTGCCTGGAGACCACAGGGGGCTGAAGCTAACTATGGCTACACCTTC	CAWRPQGAEANYGYTF
few	TRBD2	TRBV6-5	TRBJ2-1	TGTGCCAGCACTACCCAACTAGCGGCTTACAATGAGCAGTTCTTC	CASTTQLAAYNEQFF
-	TRBD2	TRBV6-5	TRBJ2-7	TGTGCCAGCAGTTACTCGGGTGCGGGGGGCGGCGAGCAGTACTTC	CASSYSGAGGGEQYF
-	-	TRBV5-4	TRBJ2-3	TGTGCCAGCAGCTTGGTAGAGGCTGTAGATACGCAGTATTTT	CASSLVEAVDTQYF
-	-	TRBV5-6	TRBJ1-1	TGTGCCAGCAGCATGCGGGGTGAAGCTTTCTTT	CASSMRGEAFF
-	-	TRBV11-3	TRBJ2-5	TGTGCCAGCAGTTCAGGGTTCCAAGAGACCCAGTACTTC	CASSSGFQETQYF
-	-	TRBV6-5	TRBJ2-1	TGTGCCAGCAGCGACGGAGGGGGCACCTACAATGAGCAGTTCTTC	CASSDGGGTYNEQFF
-	-	TRBV27	TRBJ1-2	TGTGCCAGCAGTTTATCGGGAGGAGGCCTAAACTATGGCTACACCTTC	CASSLSGGGLNYGYTF
-	TRBD1	TRBV7-2	TRBJ2-7	TGTGCCAGCAGCTTACGGGCAACAGGGGGCTACGAGCAGTACTTC	CASSLRATGGYEQYF
-	-	TRBV19	TRBJ1-5	TGTGCCAGTAGCCCAAACCGGGGATCTCAGCCCCAGCATTTT	CASSPNRGSQPQHF
few	-	TRBV13	TRBJ1-4	TGTGCCAGCAGCTCCAGAGGGCTTAATGAAAAACTGTTTTTT	CASSSRGLNEKLFF
-	-	TRBV19	TRBJ1-2	TGTGCCAGTACCCCGGGGGTAGCCAACTATGGCTACACCTTC	CASTPGVANYGYTF
-	-	TRBV2	TRBJ2-7	TGTGCCAGCAGTGACCCCGGGAGAGGCTACGAGCAGTACTTC	CASSDPGRGYEQYF
-	-	TRBV6-5	TRBJ2-5	TGTGCCAGCACGAGAATTGGAGGCGCCCGAGAGACCCAGTACTTC	CASTRIGGARETQYF
-	TRBD2	TRBV19	TRBJ2-7	TGTGCCAGTAGTCTTGGTAGCGGGAGATCGGAAGAGCAGTACTTC	CASSLGSGRSEEQYF
-	-	TRBV11-2	TRBJ1-3	TGTGCCAGCAGCCGGGACATGGCGAACACCATATATTTT	CASSRDMANTIYF
-	-	TRBV4-1	TRBJ2-1	TGCGCCAGCAGCCAAGAAGGGAGCTCCTACAATGAGCAGTTCTTC	CASSQEGSSYNEQFF
-	-	TRBV6-1	TRBJ1-4	TGTGCCAGCAGTGAAGGAATTGCGGATGAAAAACTGTTTTTT	CASSEGIADEKLFF
-	TRBD1	TRBV5-1	TRBJ2-7	TGCGCCAGCAGCCAGGGGGTGGCCGGGGTCGAGCAGTACTTC	CASSQGVAGVEQYF
-	TRBD1	TRBV5-6	TRBJ1-2	TGTGCCAGCAGCTCTTACAGGGGGCGGAGGTATGGCTACACCTTC	CASSSYRGRRYGYTF
-	-	TRBV24-1	TRBJ2-1	TGTGCCACCACGGACTCGCTTTTTGGTGAGCAGTTCTTC	CATTDSLFGEQFF
once	TRBD1	TRBV7-9	TRBJ2-1	TGTGCCAGCAGCCAGAAGGGACAGGGGAACAATGAGCAGTTCTTC	CASSQKGQGNNEQFF
-	-	TRBV6-5	TRBJ2-3	TGTGCCGGCCCCGAATGTTCAGGCAGCACAGATACGCAGTATTTT	CAGPECSGSTDTQYF
-	-	TRBV5-1	TRBJ1-2	TGCGCCAGCAGCTTGGCCGGTTATGGCTACACCTTC	CASSLAGYGYTF
-	-	TRBV6-5	TRBJ1-6	TGTGCCAGCAAATCTTACGGGTTTGATTCACCCCTCCACTTT	CASKSYGFDSPLHF